The present T cell receptor (beta chain) was sequenced within a study of T cell responses to AZD1222 COVID-19 vaccine. Overall study context: Second doses were pooled across both intervals (about 4 or about 12 weeks). Overall study findings and caveats: White British donors predominated, females outnumbered males, and clonal diversity was possibly underestimated. Spike-spanning, vaccine-associated CD4 TCRs were dominant at 160-218 and 743-854. Just five or six AZD1222 recipients tested seropositive at baseline.

This clone was picked up a small number of times. Antigen: not known. Clones were sequenced by immunoSEQ multiplex PCR, and TCRdb holds only the in-frame ones, with some missing. The table includes 35,000 to 45,000 clones, around 80% detected once. This CDR3 has 15 amino acids. CDR1 MDHEN and CDR2 SYDVKM come from the germline V gene. V gave up 7 bases and J gave up 0 bases, with 13 bases separating them. The chain uses TRBV28 and TRBJ1-5; D is unresolved. The source was peripheral blood, collected on day 0 of AZD1222 vaccination. The TCR sequence derives from an adult in good health. The CDR3 is CASIEADYSNQPQHF. As DNA, the CDR3 is TGTGCCAGCATAGAAGCGGATTATAGCAATCAGCCCCAGCATTTT.